Below, one T cell receptor beta chain is given with its context. The data stem from a study of T cells in Graves' hyperthyroidism and ophthalmopathy. Exclusion of a patient resulted from uncontrolled infection, other autoimmune disease, pregnancy or lactation. Researchers took RNA transcripts and amplified the TCR beta CDR3 regions from them. First-round RT-PCR targeting the TCR CDR3 was performed with the HTBI primer set. Using its own MiXCR run on the multiplex PCR reads, TCRdb lists one record per CDR3 protein. The sample carries hundreds of thousands of distinct CDR3 sequences, under 60% recorded once. Sample: peripheral blood or thyroid tissue (not recorded which). The clonotype comes from a woman aged 18-29 years with Graves' hyperthyroidism.

The CDR3 DNA is TGTGCCAGCAGTCCCGGGACGGTCTCCTACGAGCAGTACTTC. Amino acid sequence: CASSPGTVSYEQYF. The chain employs TRBV6-1 and TRBJ2-7; the D gene could be TRBD1 or TRBD2 (5 bases each). The germline gives CDR1 MNHNS, CDR2 SASEGT. This CDR3 has 14 residues. The V end was cut by 5 bases, the J end by 0 bases, with 11 bases between.